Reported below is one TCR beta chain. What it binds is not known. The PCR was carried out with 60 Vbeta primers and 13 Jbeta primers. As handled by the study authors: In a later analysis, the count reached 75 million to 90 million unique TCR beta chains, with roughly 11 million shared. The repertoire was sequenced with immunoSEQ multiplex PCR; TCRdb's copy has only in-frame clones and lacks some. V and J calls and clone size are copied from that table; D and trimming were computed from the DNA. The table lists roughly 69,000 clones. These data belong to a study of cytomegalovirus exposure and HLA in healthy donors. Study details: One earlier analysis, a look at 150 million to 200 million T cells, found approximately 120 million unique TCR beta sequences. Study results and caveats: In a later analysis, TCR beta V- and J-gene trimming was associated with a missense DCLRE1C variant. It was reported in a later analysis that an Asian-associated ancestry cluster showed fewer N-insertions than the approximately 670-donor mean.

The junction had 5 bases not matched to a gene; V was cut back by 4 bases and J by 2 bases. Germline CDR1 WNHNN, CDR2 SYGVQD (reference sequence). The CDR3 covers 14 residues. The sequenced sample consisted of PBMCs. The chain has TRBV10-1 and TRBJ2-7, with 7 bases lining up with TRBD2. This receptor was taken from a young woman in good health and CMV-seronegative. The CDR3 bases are TGCGCCAGCAGTGGGGGCGGGAGTGCCTACGAGCAGTACTTC. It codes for CASSGGGSAYEQYF.